A selection of T cell receptor beta chains follows, all from one sample in a study of cytomegalovirus exposure and HLA in healthy donors. Generated by immunoSEQ multiplex PCR, the TCRdb table keeps only in-frame clones and is missing some. The sample holds 85,000 to 120,000 clones, approximately 82% seen once. The specimen sequenced was PBMCs. The source of these receptors is a man aged 35-49 years in good health and CMV-seronegative. The CDR3 runs from the conserved cysteine through the conserved F or W. D genes are given only for firm matches. Expanded clones get a size class; other rows say once, few or many, or leave the size out.

CDR3aa: CASSPNGLVDEQFF
CDR3nt: TGTGCCAGCAGCCCAAACGGCCTAGTCGATGAGCAGTTCTTC
v_gene: TRBV7-3
j_gene: TRBJ2-1
d_gene: NA
abundance: NA

CDR3aa: CASSPDRFNYGYTF
CDR3nt: TGTGCCAGCTCACCAGACAGGTTTAACTATGGCTACACCTTC
v_gene: TRBV18
j_gene: TRBJ1-2
d_gene: NA
abundance: few

CDR3aa: CASSLTPGGANEQFF
CDR3nt: TGTGCCAGCAGTTTAACCCCCGGGGGGGCGAATGAGCAGTTCTTC
v_gene: TRBV27
j_gene: TRBJ2-1
d_gene: TRBD2
abundance: NA

CDR3aa: CASSSYRALNEKLFF
CDR3nt: TGTGCCAGCAGCTCCTACAGGGCCCTGAATGAAAAACTGTTTTTT
v_gene: TRBV7-9
j_gene: TRBJ1-4
d_gene: NA
abundance: NA

CDR3aa: CASSQEGTHNNEKLFF
CDR3nt: TGCGCCAGCAGCCAAGAAGGGACACACAATAATGAAAAACTGTTTTTT
v_gene: TRBV4-1
j_gene: TRBJ1-4
d_gene: NA
abundance: once

CDR3aa: CASSPGGEQFF
CDR3nt: TGTGCCAGCAGTCCCGGGGGTGAGCAGTTCTTC
v_gene: TRBV2
j_gene: TRBJ2-1
d_gene: NA
abundance: NA

CDR3aa: CASSLEGQGDTGELFF
CDR3nt: TGCGCCAGCAGCTTGGAGGGGCAGGGCGACACCGGGGAGCTGTTTTTT
v_gene: TRBV5-1
j_gene: TRBJ2-2
d_gene: NA
abundance: NA

CDR3aa: CASSLTTGFTEAFF
CDR3nt: TGCGCCAGCAGCTTGACGACAGGGTTTACTGAAGCTTTCTTT
v_gene: TRBV5-1
j_gene: TRBJ1-1
d_gene: TRBD1
abundance: NA

CDR3aa: CASSPRSSDRTLNTEAFF
CDR3nt: TGTGCCAGCTCACCACGAAGTAGTGACAGGACTCTGAACACTGAAGCTTTCTTT
v_gene: TRBV18
j_gene: TRBJ1-1
d_gene: NA
abundance: NA

CDR3aa: CASNTHVRGRGTEAFF
CDR3nt: TGTGCCAGCAATACGCACGTGAGGGGGAGGGGGACTGAAGCTTTCTTT
v_gene: TRBV27
j_gene: TRBJ1-1
d_gene: NA
abundance: NA

CDR3aa: CASSIPGQGGHEQYF
CDR3nt: TGTGCCAGTAGTATCCCGGGACAGGGAGGCCACGAGCAGTACTTC
v_gene: TRBV19
j_gene: TRBJ2-7
d_gene: TRBD1
abundance: NA

CDR3aa: CASTYAQGRQETQYF
CDR3nt: TGTGCCAGCACCTATGCCCAGGGAAGACAAGAGACCCAGTACTTC
v_gene: TRBV6-6
j_gene: TRBJ2-5
d_gene: NA
abundance: NA

CDR3aa: CASSLTRDRVSGGELFF
CDR3nt: TGCGCCAGCAGCTTGACCCGGGACAGGGTTTCAGGCGGGGAGCTGTTTTTT
v_gene: TRBV5-1
j_gene: TRBJ2-2
d_gene: TRBD1
abundance: NA

CDR3aa: CASSRTGGGAYEQYF
CDR3nt: TGTGCCAGCAGCCGAACCGGCGGGGGGGCCTACGAGCAGTACTTC
v_gene: TRBV7-2
j_gene: TRBJ2-7
d_gene: TRBD2
abundance: NA

CDR3aa: CASSITRTGGAISGANVLTF
CDR3nt: TGTGCCAGTAGTATTACTCGGACAGGGGGCGCGATCTCTGGGGCCAACGTCCTGACTTTC
v_gene: TRBV19
j_gene: TRBJ2-6
d_gene: TRBD1
abundance: NA

CDR3aa: CASSRDRYEQYF
CDR3nt: TGTGCCAGCAGCCGGGACAGATACGAGCAGTACTTC
v_gene: TRBV5-4
j_gene: TRBJ2-7
d_gene: TRBD1
abundance: NA

CDR3aa: CASSQSPGQNSNQPQHF
CDR3nt: TGCGCCAGCAGTCAATCCCCCGGACAGAATAGCAATCAGCCCCAGCATTTT
v_gene: TRBV23-1
j_gene: TRBJ1-5
d_gene: NA
abundance: once

CDR3aa: CASSISGREVKYYGYTF
CDR3nt: TGTGCCAGTAGTATATCGGGCAGGGAGGTAAAGTACTATGGCTACACCTTC
v_gene: TRBV19
j_gene: TRBJ1-2
d_gene: NA
abundance: NA

CDR3aa: CSVVPKETQYF
CDR3nt: TGCAGCGTTGTTCCAAAAGAGACCCAGTACTTC
v_gene: TRBV29-1
j_gene: TRBJ2-5
d_gene: NA
abundance: few

CDR3aa: CASSLAGGAGQETQYF
CDR3nt: TGTGCCAGCAGCTTAGCGGGGGGGGCAGGCCAAGAGACCCAGTACTTC
v_gene: TRBV7-7
j_gene: TRBJ2-5
d_gene: NA
abundance: NA

CDR3aa: CASSLPGQGHEKLFF
CDR3nt: TGTGCCAGCAGTTTACCGGGACAGGGTCATGAAAAACTGTTTTTT
v_gene: TRBV6-6
j_gene: TRBJ1-4
d_gene: TRBD1
abundance: NA

CDR3aa: CATSREGGYEQYF
CDR3nt: TGTGCCACCAGCAGAGAGGGGGGGTACGAGCAGTACTTC
v_gene: TRBV15
j_gene: TRBJ2-7
d_gene: TRBD2
abundance: once

CDR3aa: CASTEDRGANTEAFF
CDR3nt: TGTGCCAGTACCGAGGACAGGGGGGCGAACACTGAAGCTTTCTTT
v_gene: TRBV19
j_gene: TRBJ1-1
d_gene: TRBD1
abundance: NA

CDR3aa: CASSLDRGFNQPQHF
CDR3nt: TGTGCCAGCAGCTTGGACAGGGGGTTCAATCAGCCCCAGCATTTT
v_gene: TRBV5-4
j_gene: TRBJ1-5
d_gene: TRBD1
abundance: NA

CDR3aa: CASSALEADTQYF
CDR3nt: TGTGCCAGCAGTGCCTTAGAAGCAGATACGCAGTATTTT
v_gene: TRBV6-5
j_gene: TRBJ2-3
d_gene: NA
abundance: many

CDR3aa: CASSPLTSGVSHEQFF
CDR3nt: TGCGCCAGCAGCCCCCTGACTAGCGGGGTTTCACATGAGCAGTTCTTC
v_gene: TRBV5-1
j_gene: TRBJ2-1
d_gene: TRBD2
abundance: NA

CDR3aa: CASSALTGNYGYTF
CDR3nt: TGCGCCAGCAGTGCGTTAACAGGGAACTATGGCTACACCTTC
v_gene: TRBV10-2
j_gene: TRBJ1-2
d_gene: NA
abundance: NA

CDR3aa: CASSSDPGGAGDNEQFF
CDR3nt: TGCGCCAGCAGCTCGGACCCAGGGGGCGCGGGGGACAATGAGCAGTTCTTC
v_gene: TRBV5-1
j_gene: TRBJ2-1
d_gene: NA
abundance: few

CDR3aa: CASSQDTGGSQETQYF
CDR3nt: TGTGCCAGCAGCCAAGATACGGGAGGGAGTCAAGAGACCCAGTACTTC
v_gene: TRBV4-2
j_gene: TRBJ2-5
d_gene: TRBD2
abundance: few

CDR3aa: CASSQSPGQGGYTF
CDR3nt: TGTGCCAGCAGTCAGAGTCCGGGACAGGGGGGCTACACCTTC
v_gene: TRBV7-9
j_gene: TRBJ1-2
d_gene: TRBD1
abundance: NA

CDR3aa: CASSSGLAGGPDTGELFF
CDR3nt: TGCGCCAGCAGTTCCGGACTAGCGGGGGGGCCTGACACCGGGGAGCTGTTTTTT
v_gene: TRBV5-1
j_gene: TRBJ2-2
d_gene: TRBD2
abundance: NA

CDR3aa: CASSYPGTTNTGELFF
CDR3nt: TGCGCCAGCAGCTACCCGGGGACAACGAACACCGGGGAGCTGTTTTTT
v_gene: TRBV5-1
j_gene: TRBJ2-2
d_gene: NA
abundance: few

CDR3aa: CASSLSSLETQYF
CDR3nt: TGCGCCAGCAGTTTGTCTAGCCTGGAGACCCAGTACTTC
v_gene: TRBV5-1
j_gene: TRBJ2-5
d_gene: NA
abundance: NA

CDR3aa: CASSEFTGVPNEQYF
CDR3nt: TGTGCCAGCAGTGAATTCACAGGGGTCCCAAACGAGCAGTACTTC
v_gene: TRBV6-1
j_gene: TRBJ2-7
d_gene: TRBD1
abundance: NA

CDR3aa: CASSGGLAGLETQYF
CDR3nt: TGTGCCAGTAGTGGGGGACTAGCGGGGTTGGAGACCCAGTACTTC
v_gene: TRBV19
j_gene: TRBJ2-5
d_gene: TRBD2
abundance: NA

CDR3aa: CASSYTGLISGNTIYF
CDR3nt: TGTGCCAGCAGCTATACAGGCCTCATCTCTGGAAACACCATATATTTT
v_gene: TRBV5-4
j_gene: TRBJ1-3
d_gene: NA
abundance: NA

CDR3aa: CANRLAGNTGELFF
CDR3nt: TGTGCCAACAGACTAGCGGGTAACACCGGGGAGCTGTTTTTT
v_gene: TRBV7-2
j_gene: TRBJ2-2
d_gene: TRBD2
abundance: NA

CDR3aa: CASSLNGGFDEQYF
CDR3nt: TGTGCCAGCAGCTTAAACGGGGGTTTCGACGAGCAGTACTTC
v_gene: TRBV7-3
j_gene: TRBJ2-7
d_gene: NA
abundance: NA

CDR3aa: CTSSSDREKLFF
CDR3nt: TGCACCAGCAGTTCGGACAGGGAAAAACTGTTTTTT
v_gene: TRBV1
j_gene: TRBJ1-4
d_gene: NA
abundance: NA

CDR3aa: CASSSDRLSTEAFF
CDR3nt: TGTGCCAGCAGTTCTGATCGTTTGAGCACTGAAGCTTTCTTT
v_gene: TRBV9
j_gene: TRBJ1-1
d_gene: NA
abundance: NA

CDR3aa: CASSSPSSPRGQYF
CDR3nt: TGTGCCAGCAGCTCTCCCTCCTCCCCCCGAGGACAGTATTTT
v_gene: TRBV11-2
j_gene: TRBJ2-3
d_gene: NA
abundance: once

CDR3aa: CASSYYPDRGWTQYF
CDR3nt: TGTGCCAGCAGTTACTACCCGGACAGGGGATGGACCCAGTACTTC
v_gene: TRBV6-6
j_gene: TRBJ2-5
d_gene: TRBD1
abundance: NA

CDR3aa: CASSSGVGNTQYF
CDR3nt: TGTGCCAGCAGCTCGGGGGTAGGAAATACGCAGTATTTT
v_gene: TRBV11-3
j_gene: TRBJ2-3
d_gene: NA
abundance: once

CDR3aa: CASSLTAMNTEAFF
CDR3nt: TGTGCCAGCTCACTGACTGCAATGAACACTGAAGCTTTCTTT
v_gene: TRBV18
j_gene: TRBJ1-1
d_gene: NA
abundance: NA

CDR3aa: CASSLGSGGPYEQYF
CDR3nt: TGTGCCAGCAGCTTGGGAAGCGGGGGACCCTACGAGCAGTACTTC
v_gene: TRBV7-2
j_gene: TRBJ2-7
d_gene: TRBD2
abundance: NA

CDR3aa: CASSGGTGSTDTQYF
CDR3nt: TGTGCCAGCAGTGGGGGGACAGGCAGCACAGATACGCAGTATTTT
v_gene: TRBV2
j_gene: TRBJ2-3
d_gene: TRBD1
abundance: NA

CDR3aa: CASSQTGINEKLFF
CDR3nt: TGTGCCAGCAGCCAGACAGGGATTAATGAAAAACTGTTTTTT
v_gene: TRBV4-2
j_gene: TRBJ1-4
d_gene: TRBD1
abundance: NA

CDR3aa: CASSSQGASEKLFF
CDR3nt: TGTGCCAGCAGCTCTCAGGGGGCCAGTGAAAAACTGTTTTTT
v_gene: TRBV7-8
j_gene: TRBJ1-4
d_gene: TRBD1
abundance: NA

CDR3aa: CASSQVEGRGEETQYF
CDR3nt: TGTGCCAGCAGCCAAGTTGAGGGGCGGGGTGAAGAGACCCAGTACTTC
v_gene: TRBV4-2
j_gene: TRBJ2-5
d_gene: NA
abundance: few

CDR3aa: CASIKGVLGGTEAFF
CDR3nt: TGTGCCAGCATCAAAGGGGTCCTTGGGGGGACTGAAGCTTTCTTT
v_gene: TRBV6-5
j_gene: TRBJ1-1
d_gene: NA
abundance: NA